Sequencing of this TCR beta chain was carried out in a study of blood T cells in healthy people across ages. Study-wide points: Naive T cell percentage and TCR beta diversity correlated strongly.

The CDR3 contains 14 residues. V lost 4 bases and J 0 bases, leaving 10 bases between the germline ends. Per the germline V gene, CDR1 is SGHTA and CDR2 is FQGNSA. A sample-barcoded 5' primer and a J-beta primer mix were used in a second PCR of roughly 7 to 11 cycles. One entry per CDR3 protein results from TCRdb running MiXCR on the 5' RACE reads. The table records over a million distinct CDR3 sequences, roughly 64% of them present only once. A word on this clonotype: What it binds is unknown.

Sequencing used blood. The sequence came from a young man in good health. The chain carries TRBV7-2 and TRBJ2-7; possibly TRBD1 for D (5 bases). The CDR3 bases are TGTGCCAGCAGCTACCGACAGATCTCCTACGAGCAGTACTTC. Amino acids: CASSYRQISYEQYF.